This TCR beta chain was recorded in a study of blood T cell repertoires in COVID-19. How the authors handled the data: Scientists estimated how many nucleated cells there were by amplifying reference gene primers. Some clones are missing from TCRdb's copy, which holds only in-frame ones; the method was immunoSEQ multiplex PCR. The DNA was the basis for D and trimming; V, J and clone size are from that table. The repertoire has about 150,000 clones, approximately 90% of them found once; the top ten carry approximately 2.5%. This CDR3 contains 14 residues. CDR1 is LNHDA and CDR2 is SQIVND in the germline V gene (reference sequence). V was cut by 3 bases and J by 6 bases, with 15 bases left in between.

The sequenced material came from peripheral blood. V gene TRBV19 combines with J gene TRBJ2-7, with a possible D match to TRBD1 (5 bases). The clonotype comes from a human donor with COVID-19, enrolled during active disease. The donor label of this sample is uncertain. The CDR3 region is CASSIRGPVAEQYF. In nucleotides, the CDR3 is TGTGCCAGTAGTATTAGGGGCCCGGTCGCCGAGCAGTACTTC.